A single sample gave rise to the 20 T cell receptor beta chains below, sequenced in a study of T-cell reconstitution after alpha-beta-depleted transplantation in children. Using unique molecular identifiers, the investigators prepared the TCRbeta library. In TCRdb, the PCR reads were re-called with MiXCR into one record per CDR3 protein. This sample has 250,000 to 350,000 distinct CDR3 sequences, with more than 8% found just once. This specimen was PBMCs from the stem cell graft donor, taken from the stem cell graft. The source is a human donor who donated a stem cell graft to a child with SCID.

In its sample, this clonotype was seen a few times. V and J are TRBV29-1 and TRBJ1-4; TRBD1 agrees at 10 bases. With 5 bases clipped from V and 7 bases from J, the junction kept 4 bases outside the gene matches. CDR1 SQVTM and CDR2 ANQGSEA come from the germline V gene. The CDR3 length is 13 residues. CDR3: CSVYGQGGEKLFF. In DNA, the CDR3 is TGCAGCGTTTACGGACAGGGGGGTGAAAAACTGTTTTTT.

This clonotype occurred many times. This chain connects TRBV20-1 to TRBJ2-7; D might be TRBD2 (6 bases). CDR1 is DFQATT, CDR2 SNEGSKA, per germline (reference sequence). V was cut by 5 bases and J by 3 bases, with 14 bases left in between. This CDR3 comprises 13 residues. The DNA for the CDR3 is TGCAGTGCTCTTCGACACGGGAGCTACGAGCAGTACTTC. Encoded protein: CSALRHGSYEQYF.

The chain uses TRBV7-9 and TRBJ2-3; the D is unclear. The CDR3 length is 16 residues. From germline, CDR1 is SEHNR and CDR2 FQNEAQ (reference sequence). V was shortened by 3 bases and J by 0 bases, with 13 bases between the two germline ends. The CDR3 sequence is CASSFLPQPSTDTQYF. The CDR3 nucleotides are TGTGCCAGCAGCTTTTTGCCACAGCCCAGCACAGATACGCAGTATTTT.

This clonotype was seen repeatedly, ten times or more. The J gene is TRBJ2-5, the V gene TRBV12-3 or TRBV12-4; no definite D call. V lost 5 bases, J lost 5 bases, and 12 bases lay in between. This CDR3 spans 13 amino acids. In nucleotides, the CDR3 is TGTGCCAGCAGTCCTAGTTCCGGGGAGACCCAGTACTTC. Translation: CASSPSSGETQYF.

The chain links TRBV12-3 or TRBV12-4 to TRBJ2-7, with D perhaps matching TRBD2 (5 bases). V was shortened by 3 bases and J by 2 bases, with 11 bases between the two germline ends. There are 14 residues in the CDR3. CDR3 DNA sequence: TGTGCCAGCAGTTTGGAGGAACCGCCCTACGAGCAGTACTTC. Protein sequence: CASSLEEPPYEQYF.

This clonotype appeared a few times. The rearrangement uses TRBV5-5 and TRBJ2-6; 10 bases fit TRBD1. Germline V gene sequence: CDR1 SGHKS, CDR2 YYEKEE (reference sequence). The ends lost 4 bases at V and 0 bases at J; junction bases unmatched: 4. The CDR3 has 17 amino acids. CDR3 nucleotides: TGTGCCAGCAGCGAAGGACAGGGGGTCTCTGGGGCCAACGTCCTGACTTTC. Amino acids: CASSEGQGVSGANVLTF.

This clonotype has a count of ten or more. CDR3 sequence (DNA): TGTGCCAGCAGCATGGGACAGGGGGGAGATACGCAGTATTTT. Its protein is CASSMGQGGDTQYF. This rearrangement joins TRBV21-1 to TRBJ2-3; the table's D call, TRBD1, has no DNA check behind it. TRBV21-1 is a pseudogene. The CDR3 consists of 14 residues.

This clonotype was counted a few times. The chain links TRBV2 to TRBJ2-1; D unclear. V lost 3 bases and J lost 3, with 6 bases in between. Germline V lookup: CDR1 SNHLY, CDR2 FYNNEI. The CDR3 sequence is 13 residues long. The CDR3 loop reads CASSDGGYNEQFF. CDR3 bases: TGTGCCAGCAGTGATGGTGGCTACAATGAGCAGTTCTTC.

The chain has TRBV15 and TRBJ2-1; D possibly corresponds to TRBD1 (5 bases). Germline V gene sequence: CDR1 LNHNV, CDR2 YYDKDF (reference sequence). V was clipped by 4 bases and J by 6 bases, with 19 bases between them. This CDR3 spans 16 amino acids. This CDR3 is CATSKTLGALGNEQFF. The CDR3 nucleotides read TGTGCCACCAGCAAAACATTAGGGGCATTGGGCAATGAGCAGTTCTTC.

The V gene is TRBV10-2, the J gene TRBJ2-7; 8 bases are shared with TRBD2. The CDR3 is 16 residues long. V lost 3 bases to trimming and J lost 0 bases; unmatched junction nucleotides: 7. Germline values: CDR1 WSHSY, CDR2 SAAADI. The CDR3, as DNA: TGCGCCAGCAGTGACCCGGGGGGGCTAAGCTCCTACGAGCAGTACTTC. Translated: CASSDPGGLSSYEQYF.

This clonotype was recorded many times. CDR3 nucleotides: TGTGCCAGCAGCTTAACGACAGGGGGAACGCAGTATTTT. Translation: CASSLTTGGTQYF. The chain recombines TRBV7-3 with TRBJ2-3; 9 bases match TRBD1. The CDR3 sequence is 13 residues long. Germline V lookup: CDR1 SGHTA, CDR2 FQGTGA. V dropped 0 bases and J dropped 9; count of bases not matched to a gene: 1.

A few counts support this clonotype. The chain combines TRBV7-9 with TRBJ2-7, with a tentative D call TRBD2 (5 bases). The CDR3 is 13 amino acids. CDR1 and CDR2 from the germline V gene are SEHNR and FQNEAQ (reference sequence). The V end lost 5 bases, the J end lost 4 bases, and 12 bases lay between the germline ends. Here the CDR3 DNA reads TGTGCCAGCAGCCCTAATTGGGAGTACGAGCAGTACTTC. Translating gives CASSPNWEYEQYF.

The genes are TRBV20-1 and TRBJ1-1; possibly TRBD1 for D (5 bases). The CDR3 extends over 11 amino acids. Trimming pared 6 bases from V and 0 bases from J, leaving 5 bases between. Germline CDR1 reads DFQATT; CDR2 reads SNEGSKA (reference sequence). CDR3 coding DNA: TGCAGTGCAGGGGTGAACACTGAAGCTTTCTTT. This gives the protein CSAGVNTEAFF.

The chain combines TRBV12-3 or TRBV12-4 with TRBJ2-2, with 10 bases matching TRBD1. The CDR3 sequence is 13 residues long. Trimming cost V 11 bases and J 6 bases; bases outside gene matches: 6. The CDR3 nucleotides read TGTGCCGCGGGACAGGGGTTCGCCGGGGAGCTGTTTTTT. Translating gives CAAGQGFAGELFF.

The rearrangement links TRBV5-1 to TRBJ2-4; 13 bases are shared with TRBD2. The J segment lost 9 bases and the V segment lost 4 bases, leaving 13 bases of the junction unmatched. Germline-derived CDR1 and CDR2 are SGHRS and YFSETQ. This CDR3 contains 17 residues. The CDR3 sequence: CASSPTSGGALGSIQYF. The DNA of the CDR3 is TGCGCCAGCAGCCCCACTAGCGGGGGGGCCCTCGGCAGCATTCAGTACTTC.

This clonotype showed up many times. The chain uses TRBV7-9 and TRBJ1-2; no definite D call. The germline V gene encodes CDR1 SEHNR and CDR2 FQNEAQ (reference sequence). This CDR3 contains 13 residues. The germline V and J ends were trimmed by 3 bases and 2 bases, with 7 bases remaining between them. The CDR3 DNA reads TGTGCCAGCAGCTTTGGAGAGAACTATGGCTACACCTTC. Its translation is CASSFGENYGYTF. The whole variable domain, filled in from reference TRBV7-9 and TRBJ1-2, reads DTGVSQNPRHKITKRGQNVTFRCDPISEHNRLYWYRQTLGQGPEFLTYFQNEAQLEKSRLLSDRFSAERPKGSFSTLEIQRTEQGDSAMYLCASSFGENYGYTFGSGTRLTVV.

Details on this clonotype: This may come from a read error, since a much larger clone is one base off. The gene calls are TRBV27 and TRBJ2-1, with 11 bases aligning to TRBD2. CDR1 and CDR2 from the germline V gene are MNHEY and SMNVEV (reference sequence). CDR3 length: 15 amino acids. The CDR3 sequence is CTSKLAGGFYNEQFF. DNA of the CDR3: TGTACCAGCAAGTTAGCGGGGGGGTTCTACAATGAGCAGTTCTTC.

In its sample, this clonotype was seen many times. J is TRBJ1-6 and V is TRBV7-9; TRBD1 aligns across 8 bases. The V segment lost 2 bases and the J segment 9 bases; nucleotides outside the gene matches: 9. Germline loops: CDR1 SEHNR, CDR2 FQNEAQ (reference sequence). There are 16 residues in the CDR3. DNA for the CDR3: TGTGCCAGCAGCTTAATCCAGGGGGCGCATGGTTCACCCCTCCACTTT. Amino acid sequence: CASSLIQGAHGSPLHF.

The table lists this clonotype with a few counts. The V call is TRBV20-1, the J call TRBJ2-7; D unclear. The CDR3 extends over 14 amino acids. V was trimmed by 3 bases and J by 2 bases, leaving 14 bases between them. Germline assignment: CDR1 DFQATT and CDR2 SNEGSKA (reference sequence). CDR3 sequence reads: CSASGPPLPYEQYF. CDR3 sequence (DNA): TGCAGTGCTAGTGGTCCTCCCCTCCCCTACGAGCAGTACTTC.

A few counts support this clonotype. The J gene is TRBJ2-1, the V gene TRBV6-5; no definite D call. V was shortened by 2 bases and J by 9 bases, with 11 bases between the two germline ends. This CDR3 region has 13 residues. The V gene's germline CDR1 is MNHEY and CDR2 SVGAGI. The CDR3 coding sequence is TGTGCCAGCAGTTACGGACCCTCCTTTGAGCAGTTCTTC. Its translation is CASSYGPSFEQFF.